This TCR beta chain stems from a study of blood T cell repertoires in COVID-19. With V trimmed by 0 bases and J by 13 bases, 3 bases remained unmatched. This CDR3 is built from 13 residues. Germline V gene lookup returns CDR1 MNHEY and CDR2 SVGAGI. Some clones are missing from TCRdb's copy, which holds only in-frame ones; the method was immunoSEQ multiplex PCR. This table holds around 700,000 clones, about nine tenths found once. This TCR was sampled from a woman under 30 with acute or convalescent COVID-19. This chain joins TRBV6-5 and TRBJ2-1, with 10 bases identical to TRBD2. Sample: peripheral blood. The CDR3 reads CASSYSGLAVQFF. DNA for the CDR3: TGTGCCAGCAGTTACTCTGGACTAGCGGTACAGTTCTTC.